The 15 T cell receptor beta chains given below trace back to one sample, sequenced in a study of PD-1 blockade in classical Hodgkin lymphoma. Each patient relapsed following autologous stem cell transplantation, and prior brentuximab vedotin exposure differed. The data were produced by immunoSEQ multiplex PCR, yet TCRdb's version contains in-frame clones alone and is incomplete. Found here are 55,000 to 75,000 clones, around 75% of them singletons; the top ten hold less than 9.5%. The starting material was peripheral blood mononuclear cells (PBMCs), obtained before the second cycle of nivolumab. The receptors here all came from a human donor with classical Hodgkin lymphoma.

The chain couples TRBV6-6 to TRBJ2-2; a possible D gene is TRBD2 (5 bases). Germline V gene data show CDR1 as MNHNY and CDR2 as SVGAGI (reference sequence). This CDR3 has 12 residues. The V gene lost 8 bases and the J gene lost 5 bases, with 9 bases spanning the gap. CDR3 region: CASETGTGELFF. The DNA of the CDR3 is TGTGCCAGCGAGACGGGAACCGGGGAGCTGTTTTTT.

The table lists this clone with a few counts. The rearrangement links TRBV19 to TRBJ2-3; the match to TRBD1 covers 7 bases. Germline V gene sequence: CDR1 LNHDA, CDR2 SQIVND (reference sequence). V lost 5 bases to trimming and J lost 1 base; unmatched junction nucleotides: 6. The CDR3 length is 15 residues. The CDR3 protein is CASSRQGTGTDTQYF. The CDR3 DNA reads TGTGCCAGTAGTCGACAGGGAACCGGCACAGATACGCAGTATTTT.

The chain employs TRBV7-9 and TRBJ1-2; TRBD1 matches 8 bases. The CDR3 consists of 12 residues. CDR1 is SEHNR and CDR2 is FQNEAQ in the germline V gene (reference sequence). V lost 3 bases and J lost 10; bases outside the gene matches: 4. CDR3 DNA: TGTGCCAGCAGCTTCGGACAGGGCCACTACACCTTC. Amino acid sequence: CASSFGQGHYTF.

The chain links TRBV6-1 to TRBJ1-5; D remains unclear. The V gene's germline CDR1 is MNHNS and CDR2 SASEGT. CDR3 length: 15 residues. Trimming removed 2 bases from V and 1 base from J, with 9 bases in between. The CDR3 DNA follows: TGTGCCAGCAGTGAATATTTCGGGAGCAATCAGCCCCAGCATTTT. As protein: CASSEYFGSNQPQHF.

This chain joins TRBV2 and TRBJ2-7, with 8 bases identical to TRBD2. CDR3 size: 17 residues. The germline gives CDR1 SNHLY, CDR2 FYNNEI. V was clipped by 6 bases and J by 5 bases; unmatched bases: 18. CDR3 region: CASRQPAGEQFRDEQYF. The CDR3 DNA reads as TGTGCCAGCAGGCAACCAGCGGGGGAGCAGTTCAGAGACGAGCAGTACTTC. The whole variable domain, remainder taken from reference TRBV2 and TRBJ2-7, is EPEVTQTPSHQVTQMGQEVILRCVPISNHLYFYWYRQILGQKVEFLVSFYNNEISEKSEIFDDQFSVERPDGSNFTLKIRSTKLEDSAMYFCASRQPAGEQFRDEQYFGPGTRLTVT.

The rearrangement uses TRBV27 and TRBJ2-7; 8 bases map to TRBD1. The CDR3 consists of 13 residues. V lost 5 bases, J lost 6 bases, and 6 bases stayed unmatched. Per germline, CDR1 MNHEY and CDR2 SMNVEV (reference sequence). The CDR3 coding sequence is TGTGCCAGCAGTGTACAGGGGGGACGCGAGCAGTACTTC. This codes for CASSVQGGREQYF.

This clone was recorded once. V is TRBV6-5 and J is TRBJ1-6, with D possibly TRBD1 on 5 matching bases. There are 15 residues in the CDR3. Trimming took 2 bases from V and 7 from J, leaving 12 bases between them. Germline lookup yields CDR1 MNHEY and CDR2 SVGAGI. CDR3 protein: CASSYRDGANSPLHF. The CDR3 region has the DNA TGTGCCAGCAGTTACCGGGACGGCGCCAATTCACCCCTCCACTTT.

J is TRBJ2-5 and V is TRBV9, with 10 bases aligning to TRBD1. Germline lookup yields CDR1 SGDLS and CDR2 YYNGEE. V was pared by 0 bases and J by 1 base, with 6 bases of the junction left unmatched. The CDR3 spans 17 residues. CDR3 coding DNA: TGTGCCAGCAGCGTAGGGGACAGGGGAGTACCCCAAGAGACCCAGTACTTC. This codes for CASSVGDRGVPQETQYF. Full variable domain (rest looked up from reference TRBV9 and TRBJ2-5): DSGVTQTPKHLITATGQRVTLRCSPRSGDLSVYWYQQSLDQGLQFLIQYYNGEERAKGNILERFSAQQFPDLHSELNLSSLELGDSALYFCASSVGDRGVPQETQYFGPGTRLLVL.

There are a few counts of this clone. The rearrangement joins TRBV13 to TRBJ2-7, with 11 nucleotides matching TRBD1. Unmatched junction bases numbered 11, after V lost 5 bases and J lost 2 bases. This CDR3 has 17 amino acids. From germline, CDR1 is PRHDT and CDR2 FYEKMQ (reference sequence). CDR3 sequence reads: CASSTARTGGLAYEQYF. CDR3 nucleotide sequence: TGTGCCAGCAGCACCGCCCGGACAGGGGGCCTCGCCTACGAGCAGTACTTC.

This clone ranks as medium-sized (0.01 to 0.1%). This chain links TRBV6-5 with TRBJ1-2; 8 bases are a match to TRBD1. Germline assignment: CDR1 MNHEY and CDR2 SVGAGI. This CDR3 has 15 residues. The trim removed 4 bases at V and 4 bases at J, leaving 8 bases unmatched. CDR3 sequence: CASSFSSGGGYGYTF. The CDR3 DNA sequence: TGTGCCAGCAGTTTCTCCTCAGGGGGCGGCTATGGCTACACCTTC.

The chain joins TRBV14 to TRBJ1-6; unclear D gene. This CDR3 is 14 amino acids long. Germline CDR1 reads SGHDN; CDR2 reads FVKESK. V lost 4 bases and J 14 bases, leaving 18 bases between the germline ends. CDR3: CASSPLGGAGTLHF. In DNA, the CDR3 is TGTGCCAGCAGCCCCCTAGGAGGAGCCGGTACCCTCCACTTT.

The chain couples TRBV6-6 to TRBJ2-1, with 11 positions matching TRBD2. J was trimmed by 6 bases and V by 7 bases; bases with no gene match: 5. Germline V gene sequence: CDR1 MNHNY, CDR2 SVGAGI (reference sequence). CDR3 size: 14 residues. CDR3 protein: CASNGLAGFNEQFF. CDR3 nucleotide sequence: TGTGCCAGCAACGGACTAGCGGGCTTCAATGAGCAGTTCTTC.

This chain uses TRBV9 with TRBJ1-1; the D gene is possibly TRBD1 (6 bases). This CDR3 region has 13 residues. The ends were cut back, 6 bases at V and 3 bases at J, with 12 bases in the middle. The germline gives CDR1 SGDLS, CDR2 YYNGEE. CDR3 protein: CASTKGGDTEAFF. The CDR3 coding sequence is TGTGCCAGCACGAAAGGGGGGGACACTGAAGCTTTCTTT.

A few counts support this clone. The chain carries TRBV2 and TRBJ1-5; perhaps TRBD1 as D (5 bases). The CDR3 covers 13 residues. V was pared by 8 bases and J by 7 bases, with 15 bases between. Germline V CDR1 and CDR2: SNHLY, FYNNEI. CDR3 DNA: TGTGCCAGCCAGACAGAGGTGAACCAGCCCCAGCATTTT. This sequence encodes CASQTEVNQPQHF.

The CDR3: CASSRASSYNEQFF. CDR3 sequence (DNA): TGTGCCAGCAGTAGAGCGTCTTCCTACAATGAGCAGTTCTTC. The chain combines TRBV28 with TRBJ2-1; D gene uncertain. CDR3 length: 14 residues. CDR1 and CDR2 (germline): MDHEN, SYDVKM. V was clipped by 5 bases and J by 1 base, with 9 bases between them.